The T cell receptor (beta chain) described here comes from a study of OX40 agonist ivuxolimab in advanced cancers. Study at large: Of the patients, three showed partial responses, one with hepatocellular carcinoma and two with cutaneous melanoma. General study results and limits: At 0.1-3.0 mg/kg, partial responders had clonal expansion among the lowest observed. At doses 0.1 to 3.0 mg/kg, CD4+ and CD8+ clones expanded.

Assay: immunoSEQ multiplex PCR; the TCRdb copy retains only in-frame clones and omits some. Of 20,000 to 25,000 clones listed, about 86% are singletons. Baseline, cycle 4 day 1, and cycle 7 day 1 were the blood sampling points. V trimming: 6 bases; J trimming: 7 bases; junction bases outside the gene matches: 3. The CDR3 has 13 residues. CDR1 MNHEY and CDR2 SVGAGI come from the germline V gene. About this clone itself: Its antigen is currently unknown.

Source: CD4+ or CD8+ T cells sorted from blood, taken in a trial of the OX40 agonist ivuxolimab. The receptor was derived from an adult with an advanced solid tumor such as melanoma, head and neck, liver or kidney cancer. V is TRBV6-5 and J is TRBJ2-2; TRBD1 matches at 9 bases. CDR3 nucleotides: TGTGCCAGCAGGACAGGGGGGGTCGGGGAGCTGTTTTTT. This sequence encodes CASRTGGVGELFF.